This T cell receptor (beta chain) was identified during a study of blood T cells in healthy people across ages. Findings of the study overall: Diversity of TCR beta correlated strongly with naive T cell percentage.

Combining a sample-barcoded 5' primer with a J-beta primer mix, a second PCR ran for roughly 7 to 12 cycles. A 12-random-nucleotide template-switch adaptor tagged each cDNA molecule. Each CDR3 protein gets one entry after TCRdb re-called the 5' RACE reads with MiXCR. This sample has 1.4 million or so distinct CDR3 sequences, with less than 45% found just once. The CDR3 loop spans 15 amino acids. Germline-derived CDR1 and CDR2 are MGHRA and YSYEKL. The V end lost 0 bases, the J end lost 5 bases, and 13 bases lay between the germline ends. Each sample yielded at least 6 million isolated PBMCs. Turning to this clonotype: Its target is not known.

This clonotype was obtained from a woman under 30 in good health. Sequenced input: blood. The chain combines TRBV4-1 with TRBJ1-1; D perhaps matches TRBD1 (5 bases). CDR3 nucleotides: TGCGCCAGCAGCCAAGATGGGGCGGGGCGGACTGAAGCTTTCTTT. Amino acid sequence: CASSQDGAGRTEAFF.